Sequencing of this T cell receptor (beta chain) was carried out in a study of OX40 agonist ivuxolimab in advanced cancers. Individuals having autoimmune disease history or systemic immunosuppression were not enrolled. Peripheral blood came from all dose cohorts at three timepoints. Here immunoSEQ multiplex PCR was the method, and the copy in TCRdb shows in-frame clones only, minus some. The repertoire consists of about 68,000 clones, with about 85% occurring once and the leading ten covering about 0.61%. This CDR3 has 13 residues. Germline V CDR1 and CDR2: SGHTA, FQGNSA. V was trimmed by 1 base and J by 3 bases, leaving 7 bases between them. General study points: Some patients who did not respond also had low normalized T-cell clonal expansion. Compared with CD4+, CD8+ T cells on average had more expanded clones.

In the case of this clone: The antigen remains undetermined.

The J gene is TRBJ2-7, the V gene TRBV7-2, with D uncertain. The clonotype was recovered from an adult with an advanced solid tumor such as melanoma, head and neck, liver or kidney cancer. The material sequenced was CD4+ or CD8+ T cells sorted from blood, taken in a trial of the OX40 agonist ivuxolimab. CDR3 region: CASSLVPDYEQYF. Here the CDR3 DNA reads TGTGCCAGCAGCTTAGTCCCGGACTACGAGCAGTACTTC.